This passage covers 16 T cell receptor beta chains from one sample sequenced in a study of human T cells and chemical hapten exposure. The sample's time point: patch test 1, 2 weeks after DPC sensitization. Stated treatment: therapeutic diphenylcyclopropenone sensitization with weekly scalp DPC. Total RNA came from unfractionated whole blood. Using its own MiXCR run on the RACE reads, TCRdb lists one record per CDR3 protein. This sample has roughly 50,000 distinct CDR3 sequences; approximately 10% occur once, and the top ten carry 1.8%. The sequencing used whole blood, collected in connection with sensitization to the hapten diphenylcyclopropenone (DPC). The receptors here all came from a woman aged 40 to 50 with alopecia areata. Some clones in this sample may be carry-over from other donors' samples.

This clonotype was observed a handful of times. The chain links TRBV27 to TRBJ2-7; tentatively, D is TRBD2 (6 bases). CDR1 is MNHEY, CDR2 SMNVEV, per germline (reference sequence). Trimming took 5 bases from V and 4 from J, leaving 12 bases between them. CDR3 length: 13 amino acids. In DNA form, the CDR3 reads TGTGCCAGCAGTAGACGGGGGATGTACGAGCAGTACTTC. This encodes CASSRRGMYEQYF.

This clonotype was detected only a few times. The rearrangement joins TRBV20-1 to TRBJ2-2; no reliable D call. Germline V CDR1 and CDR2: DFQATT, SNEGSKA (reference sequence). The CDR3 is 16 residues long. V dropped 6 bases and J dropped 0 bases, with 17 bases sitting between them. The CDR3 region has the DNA TGCAGTGCCCCCGCTAGTATAGTATCGAACACCGGGGAGCTGTTTTTT. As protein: CSAPASIVSNTGELFF.

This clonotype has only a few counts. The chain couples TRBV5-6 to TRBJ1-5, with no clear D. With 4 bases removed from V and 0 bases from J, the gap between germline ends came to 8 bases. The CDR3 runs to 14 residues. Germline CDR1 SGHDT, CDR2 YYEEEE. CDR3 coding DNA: TGTGCCAGCAGCGGAGGGATTAGCAATCAGCCCCAGCATTTT. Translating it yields CASSGGISNQPQHF.

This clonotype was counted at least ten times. CDR3 protein: CSARAAGQSNSPLHF. The CDR3 DNA follows: TGCAGTGCTAGAGCCGCGGGACAGAGTAATTCACCCCTCCACTTT. The gene calls are TRBV20-1 and TRBJ1-6, with 7 bases that match TRBD1. Trimming cost V 1 base and J 6 bases; bases outside gene matches: 6. CDR3 length: 15 amino acids. Per germline, CDR1 DFQATT and CDR2 SNEGSKA (reference sequence).

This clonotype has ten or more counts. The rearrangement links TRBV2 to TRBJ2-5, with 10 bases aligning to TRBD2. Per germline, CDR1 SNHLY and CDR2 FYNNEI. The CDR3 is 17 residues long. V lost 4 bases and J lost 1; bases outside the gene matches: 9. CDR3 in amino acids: CASSVASGSLSQETQYF. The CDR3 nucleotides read TGTGCCAGCAGTGTTGCTAGCGGGAGCCTTAGCCAAGAGACCCAGTACTTC.

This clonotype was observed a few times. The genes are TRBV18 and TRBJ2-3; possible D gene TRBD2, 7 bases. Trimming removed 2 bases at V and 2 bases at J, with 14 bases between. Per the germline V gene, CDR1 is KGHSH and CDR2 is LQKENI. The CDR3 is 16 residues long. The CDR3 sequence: CASSPSGGLSTDTQYF. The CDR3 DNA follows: TGTGCCAGCTCACCATCGGGGGGCCTGTCCACAGATACGCAGTATTTT. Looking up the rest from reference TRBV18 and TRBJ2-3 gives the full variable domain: NAGVMQNPRHLVRRRGQEARLRCSPMKGHSHVYWYRQLPEEGLKFMVYLQKENIIDESGMPKERFSAEFPKEGPSILRIQQVVRGDSAAYFCASSPSGGLSTDTQYFGPGTRLTVL.

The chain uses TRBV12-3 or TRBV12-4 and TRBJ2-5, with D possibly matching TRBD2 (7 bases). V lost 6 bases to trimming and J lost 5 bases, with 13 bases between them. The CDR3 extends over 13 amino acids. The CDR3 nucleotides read TGTGCCAGCAGCGCGGGGGCTCGGGAGACCCAGTACTTC. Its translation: CASSAGARETQYF.

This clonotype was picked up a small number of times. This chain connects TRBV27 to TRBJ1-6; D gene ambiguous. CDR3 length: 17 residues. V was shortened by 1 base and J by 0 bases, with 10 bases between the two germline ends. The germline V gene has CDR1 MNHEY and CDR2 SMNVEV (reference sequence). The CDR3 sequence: CASSLWGASSYNSPLHF. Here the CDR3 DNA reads TGTGCCAGCAGTTTATGGGGAGCGAGCTCCTATAATTCACCCCTCCACTTT.

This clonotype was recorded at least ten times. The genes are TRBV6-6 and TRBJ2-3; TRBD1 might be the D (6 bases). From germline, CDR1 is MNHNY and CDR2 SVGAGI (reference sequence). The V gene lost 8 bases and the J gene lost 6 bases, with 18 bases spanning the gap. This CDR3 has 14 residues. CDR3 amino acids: CASLPAAQGDTQYF. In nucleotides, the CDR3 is TGTGCCAGCCTCCCCGCAGCCCAGGGGGATACGCAGTATTTT.

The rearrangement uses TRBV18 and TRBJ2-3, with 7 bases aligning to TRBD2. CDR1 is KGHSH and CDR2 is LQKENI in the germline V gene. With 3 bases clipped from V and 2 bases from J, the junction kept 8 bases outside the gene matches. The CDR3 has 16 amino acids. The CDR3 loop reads CASSPISGNPTDTQYF. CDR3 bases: TGTGCCAGCTCACCGATAAGCGGGAATCCCACAGATACGCAGTATTTT.

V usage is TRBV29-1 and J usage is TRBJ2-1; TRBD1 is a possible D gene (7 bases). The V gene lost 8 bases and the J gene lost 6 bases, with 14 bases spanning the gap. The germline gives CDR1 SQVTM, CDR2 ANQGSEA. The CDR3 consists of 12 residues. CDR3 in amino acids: CSYGRGVNEQFF. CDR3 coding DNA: TGCAGCTACGGCAGGGGGGTCAATGAGCAGTTCTTC.

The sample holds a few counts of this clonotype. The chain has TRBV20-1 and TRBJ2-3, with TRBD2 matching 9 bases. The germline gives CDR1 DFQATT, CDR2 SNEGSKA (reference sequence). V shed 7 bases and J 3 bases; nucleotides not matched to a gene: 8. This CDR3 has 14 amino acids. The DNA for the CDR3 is TGCAGTGAATTAGCGGGAGTTGGAACAGATACGCAGTATTTT. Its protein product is CSELAGVGTDTQYF.

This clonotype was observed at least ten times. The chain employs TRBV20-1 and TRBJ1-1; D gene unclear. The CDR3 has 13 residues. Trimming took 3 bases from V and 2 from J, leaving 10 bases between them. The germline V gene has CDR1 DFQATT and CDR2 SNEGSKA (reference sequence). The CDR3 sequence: CSASLSGNTEAFF. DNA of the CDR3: TGCAGTGCTAGTTTATCCGGAAACACTGAAGCTTTCTTT.

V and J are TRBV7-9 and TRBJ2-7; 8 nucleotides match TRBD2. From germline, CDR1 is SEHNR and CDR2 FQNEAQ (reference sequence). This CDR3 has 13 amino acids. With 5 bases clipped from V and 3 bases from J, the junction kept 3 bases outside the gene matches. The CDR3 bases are TGTGCCAGCAGCCCTAGCGGGCACTACGAGCAGTACTTC. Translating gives CASSPSGHYEQYF.

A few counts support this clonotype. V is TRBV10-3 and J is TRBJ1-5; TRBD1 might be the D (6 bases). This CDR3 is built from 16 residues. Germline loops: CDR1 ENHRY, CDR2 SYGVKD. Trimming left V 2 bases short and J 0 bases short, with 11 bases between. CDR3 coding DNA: TGTGCCATCAGTGAGGGGACACCTTATAGCAATCAGCCCCAGCATTTT. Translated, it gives CAISEGTPYSNQPQHF.

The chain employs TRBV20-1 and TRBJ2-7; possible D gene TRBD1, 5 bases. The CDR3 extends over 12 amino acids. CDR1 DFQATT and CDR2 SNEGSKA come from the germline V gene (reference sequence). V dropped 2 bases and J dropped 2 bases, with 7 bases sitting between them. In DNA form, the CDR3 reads TGCAGTGCTAGAAGGGGCCCCTACGAGCAGTACTTC. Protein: CSARRGPYEQYF.